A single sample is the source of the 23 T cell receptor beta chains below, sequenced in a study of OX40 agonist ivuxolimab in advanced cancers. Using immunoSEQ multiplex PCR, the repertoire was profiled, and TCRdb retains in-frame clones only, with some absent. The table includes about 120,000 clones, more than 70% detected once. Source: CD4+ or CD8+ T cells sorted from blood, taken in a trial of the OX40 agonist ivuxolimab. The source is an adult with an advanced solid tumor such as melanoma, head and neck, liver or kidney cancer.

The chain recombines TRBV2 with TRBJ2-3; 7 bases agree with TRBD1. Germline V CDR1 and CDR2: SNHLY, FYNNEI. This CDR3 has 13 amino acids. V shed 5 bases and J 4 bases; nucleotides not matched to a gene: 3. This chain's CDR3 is CASSRQGADTQYF. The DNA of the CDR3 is TGTGCCAGCAGTCGACAGGGCGCAGATACGCAGTATTTT. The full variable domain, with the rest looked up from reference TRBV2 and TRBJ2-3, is EPEVTQTPSHQVTQMGQEVILRCVPISNHLYFYWYRQILGQKVEFLVSFYNNEISEKSEIFDDQFSVERPDGSNFTLKIRSTKLEDSAMYFCASSRQGADTQYFGPGTRLTVL.

The CDR3: CASSLYRGQVTGELFF. The CDR3 DNA sequence: TGTGCCAGCAGTCTATACAGGGGGCAGGTCACCGGGGAGCTGTTTTTT. J is TRBJ2-2 and V is TRBV27, with 9 positions matching TRBD1. The germline CDR1 and CDR2 sequences are MNHEY and SMNVEV (reference sequence). V gave up 5 bases and J gave up 4 bases; unmatched junction bases: 8. The CDR3 sequence is 16 residues long.

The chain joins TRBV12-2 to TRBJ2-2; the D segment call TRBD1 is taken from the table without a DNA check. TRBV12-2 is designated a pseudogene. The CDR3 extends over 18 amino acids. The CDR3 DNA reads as TGTGCAAGTCGCTTGATTGCCCTGGCAGGGTATCGGCCCGGGGAGCTGTTTTTT. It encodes CASRLIALAGYRPGELFF.

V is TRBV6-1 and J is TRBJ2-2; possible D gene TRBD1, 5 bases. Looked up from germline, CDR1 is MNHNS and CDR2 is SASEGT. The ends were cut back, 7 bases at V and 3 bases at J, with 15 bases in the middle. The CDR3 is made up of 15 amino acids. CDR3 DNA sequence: TGTGCCAGCACCCTGAGCAGGGTCGACACCGGGGAGCTGTTTTTT. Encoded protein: CASTLSRVDTGELFF.

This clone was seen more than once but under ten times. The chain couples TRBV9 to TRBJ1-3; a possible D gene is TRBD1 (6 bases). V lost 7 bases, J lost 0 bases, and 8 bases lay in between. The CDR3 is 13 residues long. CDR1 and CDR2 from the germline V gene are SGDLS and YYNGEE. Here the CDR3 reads CASSDSSGNTIYF. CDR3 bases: TGTGCCAGCTCGGACAGCTCTGGAAACACCATATATTTT.

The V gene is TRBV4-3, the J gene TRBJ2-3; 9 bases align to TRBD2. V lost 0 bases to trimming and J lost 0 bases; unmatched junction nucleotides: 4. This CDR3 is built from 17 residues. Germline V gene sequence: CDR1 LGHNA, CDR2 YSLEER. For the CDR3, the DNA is TGCGCCAGCAGCCAAGATCTAGCGGGATCTAGCACAGATACGCAGTATTTT. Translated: CASSQDLAGSSTDTQYF.

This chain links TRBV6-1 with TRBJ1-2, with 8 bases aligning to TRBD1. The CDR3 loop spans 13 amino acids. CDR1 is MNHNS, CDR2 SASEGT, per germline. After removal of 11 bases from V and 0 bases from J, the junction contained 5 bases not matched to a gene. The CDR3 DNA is TGTGCCTCAGGACAGGGACCTAACTATGGCTACACCTTC. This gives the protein CASGQGPNYGYTF.

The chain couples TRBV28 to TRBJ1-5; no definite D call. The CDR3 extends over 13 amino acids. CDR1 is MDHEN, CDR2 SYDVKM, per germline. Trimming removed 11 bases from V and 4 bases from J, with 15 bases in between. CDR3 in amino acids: CASTPPLNQPQHF. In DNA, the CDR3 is TGTGCCTCCACCCCCCCCCTAAATCAGCCCCAGCATTTT.

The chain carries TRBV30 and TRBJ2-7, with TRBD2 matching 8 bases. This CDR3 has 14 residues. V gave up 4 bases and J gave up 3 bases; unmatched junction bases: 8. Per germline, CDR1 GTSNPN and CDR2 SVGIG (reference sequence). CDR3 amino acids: CAWTHSGGHYEQYF. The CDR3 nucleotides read TGTGCCTGGACACACAGCGGGGGACACTACGAGCAGTACTTC.

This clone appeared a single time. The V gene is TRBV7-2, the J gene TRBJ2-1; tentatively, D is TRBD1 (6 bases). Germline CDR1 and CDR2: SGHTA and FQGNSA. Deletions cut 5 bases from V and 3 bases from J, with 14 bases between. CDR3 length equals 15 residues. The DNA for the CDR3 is TGTGCCAGCAGCGACGCCGGGACAAACTACAATGAGCAGTTCTTC. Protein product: CASSDAGTNYNEQFF.

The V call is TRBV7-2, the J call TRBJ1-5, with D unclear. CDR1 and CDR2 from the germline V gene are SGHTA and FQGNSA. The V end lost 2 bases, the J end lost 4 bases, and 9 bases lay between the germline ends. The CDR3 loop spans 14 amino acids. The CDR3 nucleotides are TGTGCCAGCAGCTTATCGGCAGTTAATCAGCCCCAGCATTTT. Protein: CASSLSAVNQPQHF. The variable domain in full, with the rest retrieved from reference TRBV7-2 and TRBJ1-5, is GAGVSQSPSNKVTEKGKDVELRCDPISGHTALYWYRQSLGQGLEFLIYFQGNSAPDKSGLPSDRFSAERTGGSVSTLTIQRTQQEDSAVYLCASSLSAVNQPQHFGDGTRLSIL.

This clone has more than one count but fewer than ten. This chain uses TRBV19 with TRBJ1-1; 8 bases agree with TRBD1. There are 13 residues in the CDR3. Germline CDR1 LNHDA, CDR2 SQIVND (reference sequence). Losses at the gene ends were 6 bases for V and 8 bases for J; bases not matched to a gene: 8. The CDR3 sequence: CASSLGQGLEAFF. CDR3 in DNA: TGTGCCAGTAGCCTCGGACAGGGACTAGAAGCTTTCTTT. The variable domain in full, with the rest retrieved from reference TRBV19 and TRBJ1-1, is DGGITQSPKYLFRKEGQNVTLSCEQNLNHDAMYWYRQDPGQGLRLIYYSQIVNDFQKGDIAEGYSVSREKKESFPLTVTSAQKNPTAFYLCASSLGQGLEAFFGQGTRLTVV.

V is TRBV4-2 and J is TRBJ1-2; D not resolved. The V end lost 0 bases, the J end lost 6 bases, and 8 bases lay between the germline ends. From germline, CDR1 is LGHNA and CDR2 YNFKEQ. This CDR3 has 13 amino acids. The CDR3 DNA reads TGTGCCAGCAGCCAAGACGGACTGAATGGCTACACCTTC. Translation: CASSQDGLNGYTF.

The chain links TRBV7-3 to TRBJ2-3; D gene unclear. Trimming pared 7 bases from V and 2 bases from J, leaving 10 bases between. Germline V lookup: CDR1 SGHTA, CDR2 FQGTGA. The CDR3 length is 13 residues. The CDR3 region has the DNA TGTGCCAGCAACTCGCCGGACACAGATACGCAGTATTTT. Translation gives CASNSPDTDTQYF. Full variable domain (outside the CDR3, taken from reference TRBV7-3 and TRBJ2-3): GAGVSQTPSNKVTEKGKYVELRCDPISGHTALYWYRQSLGQGPEFLIYFQGTGAADDSGLPNDRFFAVRPEGSVSTLKIQRTERGDSAVYLCASNSPDTDTQYFGPGTRLTVL.

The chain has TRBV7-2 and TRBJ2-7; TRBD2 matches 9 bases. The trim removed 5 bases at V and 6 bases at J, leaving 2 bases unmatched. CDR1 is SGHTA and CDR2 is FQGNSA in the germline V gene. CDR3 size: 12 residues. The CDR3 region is CASSPGLAEQYF. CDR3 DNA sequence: TGTGCCAGCAGCCCGGGACTAGCCGAGCAGTACTTC.

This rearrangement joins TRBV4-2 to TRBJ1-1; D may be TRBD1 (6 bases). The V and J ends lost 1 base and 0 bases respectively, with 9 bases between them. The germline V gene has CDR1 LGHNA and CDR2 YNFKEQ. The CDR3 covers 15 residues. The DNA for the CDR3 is TGTGCCAGCAGCCAAGTTGGACAGATGAACACTGAAGCTTTCTTT. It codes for CASSQVGQMNTEAFF.

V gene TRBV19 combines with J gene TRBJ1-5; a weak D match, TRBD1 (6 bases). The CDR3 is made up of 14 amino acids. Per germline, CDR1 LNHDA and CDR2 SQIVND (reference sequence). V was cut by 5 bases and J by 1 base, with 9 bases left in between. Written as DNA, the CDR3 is TGTGCCAGTAGTGAACAGGGAAGCAATCAGCCCCAGCATTTT. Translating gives CASSEQGSNQPQHF.

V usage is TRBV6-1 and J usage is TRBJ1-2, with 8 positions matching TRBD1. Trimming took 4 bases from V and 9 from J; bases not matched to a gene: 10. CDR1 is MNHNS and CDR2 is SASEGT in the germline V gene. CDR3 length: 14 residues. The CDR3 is CASSARDRSSSYTF. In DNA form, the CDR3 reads TGTGCCAGCAGTGCCCGGGACAGGAGTTCGAGCTACACCTTC.

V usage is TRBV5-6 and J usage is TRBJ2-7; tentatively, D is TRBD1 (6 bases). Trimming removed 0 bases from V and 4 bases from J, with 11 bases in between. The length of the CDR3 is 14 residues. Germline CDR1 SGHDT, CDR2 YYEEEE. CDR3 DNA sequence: TGTGCCAGCAGCTTGGGGACAGTGCAATACGAGCAGTACTTC. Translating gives CASSLGTVQYEQYF.

In DNA, the CDR3 is TGTGCCAGCAGCTTAGTTCATTCAAATACACAGAACACTGAAGCTTTCTTT. Its translation: CASSLVHSNTQNTEAFF. The chain carries TRBV11-2 and TRBJ1-1; D not certain. Per the germline V gene, CDR1 is SGHAT and CDR2 is FQNNGV. Trimming cost V 1 base and J 1 base, with 16 bases left between them. The CDR3 has 17 residues.

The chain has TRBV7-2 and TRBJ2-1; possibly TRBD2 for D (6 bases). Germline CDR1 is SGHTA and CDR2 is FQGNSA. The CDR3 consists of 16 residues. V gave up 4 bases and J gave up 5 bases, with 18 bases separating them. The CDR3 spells CASSYPEGTGNNEQFF. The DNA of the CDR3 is TGTGCCAGCAGCTACCCGGAGGGAACTGGGAACAATGAGCAGTTCTTC.

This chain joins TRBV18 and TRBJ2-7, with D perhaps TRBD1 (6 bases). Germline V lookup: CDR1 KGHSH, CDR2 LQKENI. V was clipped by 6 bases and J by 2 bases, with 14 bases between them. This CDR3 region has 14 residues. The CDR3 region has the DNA TGTGCCAGCTCCCCCGGGACAAACGCCTACGAGCAGTACTTC. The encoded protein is CASSPGTNAYEQYF.

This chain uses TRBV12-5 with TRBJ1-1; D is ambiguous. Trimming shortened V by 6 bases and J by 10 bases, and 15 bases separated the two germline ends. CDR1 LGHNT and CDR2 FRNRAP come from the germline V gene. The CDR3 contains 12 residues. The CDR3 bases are TGTGCTAGTGGCCTCGACCGGCCCGGAGCTTTCTTT. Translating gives CASGLDRPGAFF.